This T cell receptor beta chain originates from a study of T cells after yellow fever vaccination. Study background: It was SMART-Seq v4 Ultra Low Input that prepared the fractions with low cell numbers. Findings and limits, study-wide: A faster peak, day 5 versus 15, was reached by the weaker secondary response. Only a minor proportion of clonotypes was detected across both CD4 and CD8 compartments.

To note about this clonotype: As yet, its antigen is unknown.

UMIs and a universal primer site were added when TCR cDNA was made by 5'RACE template switching. MiXCR was run by TCRdb on the 5' RACE reads, yielding one entry per CDR3 protein. The table lists a few hundred thousand distinct CDR3 sequences, approximately 10% of them singletons. Germline values: CDR1 KGHDR, CDR2 SFDVKD. The V gene lost 4 bases and the J gene lost 5 bases, with 7 bases spanning the gap. The CDR3 totals 13 residues. The source is a man aged 18 to 35 who received the YFV17D yellow fever vaccine. This chain uses TRBV24-1 with TRBJ2-2; a weak D match, TRBD1 (5 bases). The source was CD4+ T cells sorted from PBMCs, collected 5 days after the yellow fever booster vaccination. CDR3: CATSDPGTGELFF. The CDR3 region has the DNA TGTGCCACCAGTGACCCAGGGACCGGGGAGCTGTTTTTT.